This T cell receptor (beta chain) was recorded in a study of T cell changes during pregnancy in multiple sclerosis. This CDR3 is built from 16 residues. Trimming took 0 bases from V and 2 from J; bases not matched to a gene: 5. The germline V gene encodes CDR1 SGHNT and CDR2 YYREEE (reference sequence). Profiling relied on immunoSEQ multiplex PCR, and the TCRdb table lists in-frame clones only, not all of them. The data show about 56,000 clones, just over 90% seen once. The chain employs TRBV5-4 and TRBJ2-7; 10 bases are shared with TRBD2. The material sequenced was CD4+ T cells from peripheral blood mononuclear cells, taken in the second trimester of pregnancy. The sequence derives from a female donor with multiple sclerosis, enrolled in a pregnancy study. CDR3 sequence reads: CASSLGSSGGTYEQYF. For the CDR3, the DNA is TGTGCCAGCAGCTTGGGGTCTAGCGGGGGAACCTACGAGCAGTACTTC.